What follows are 2 T cell receptor beta chains derived from one specimen sequenced in a study of metastatic and nonmetastatic thyroid tumors. Via MiXCR, TCRdb re-called the PCR reads. Of around 61,000 clones detected, 25% to 35% appear once; the ten largest clones hold less than 20%. The entire patient cohort was treatment-naive prior to thyroid surgery. Sequencing was done on a sample of blood. The receptors were gathered from a female donor with papillary thyroid cancer or a benign thyroid nodule (not recorded which). Some clones in this sample may be carry-over from other donors' samples.

The V and J genes are TRBV27 and TRBJ2-7; D ambiguous. V lost 4 bases to trimming and J lost 0 bases, with 16 bases between them. Germline assignment: CDR1 MNHEY and CDR2 SMNVEV (reference sequence). CDR3 length: 16 amino acids. The CDR3 sequence is CASSSTDLRSSYEQYF. CDR3 coding DNA: TGTGCCAGCAGTTCTACAGACCTCAGGAGCTCCTACGAGCAGTACTTC.

Written as DNA, the CDR3 is TGTGCCAGCAGTGGTAGCGGGAGTGTGGGGTCCTACAATGAGCAGTTCTTC. Amino acid sequence: CASSGSGSVGSYNEQFF. This chain joins TRBV11-2 and TRBJ2-1; 9 bases map to TRBD2. The length of the CDR3 is 17 residues. The ends lost 6 bases at V and 1 base at J; junction bases unmatched: 10. Germline-derived CDR1 and CDR2 are SGHAT and FQNNGV.